This T cell receptor (beta chain) derives from a study of T-cell memory formation after mild COVID-19. Study as a whole: Largely, TCR clusters stayed within a single donor.

Overall study findings and caveats: Cross-reactive memory seemingly joined, as some responding clones were found in pre-infection memory. Contracting clones localized mainly to CM and EM when CD4+ and mainly to EMRA when CD8+.

Libraries for TCRalpha and TCRbeta carried sample barcodes and unique molecular identifiers via 5'RACE. TCRdb passed the 5' RACE reads through MiXCR, listing each CDR3 protein once. The top ten clones hold 4.5% to 6.5% of a sample with roughly 130,000 distinct CDR3 sequences, around 15% of them seen once. This clonotype was seen more than once but under ten times. Its antigen is unknown. This TCR came from a man younger than 35 who had mild COVID-19 (a few samples of this study predate the infection). Cell type and time point are not known. Material for sequencing was PBMCs or a T cell subset sorted from them (not recorded which).

The CDR3, as DNA: TGCGCCAGCAGCCAAGATTCGGACTCGTGGACCGGGGAGCTGTTTTTT. The encoded protein is CASSQDSDSWTGELFF. The rearrangement joins TRBV4-1 to TRBJ2-2, with D possibly being TRBD2 (5 bases). Germline values: CDR1 MGHRA, CDR2 YSYEKL. CDR3 size: 16 residues. The V and J ends lost 0 bases and 5 bases respectively, with 13 bases between them.